The sequence of this T cell receptor (beta chain) was determined in a study of beta chain features in type 1 diabetes. For this clone: Other DNA sequences of this sample code for an identical CDR3.

This CDR3 comprises 13 residues. Germline V lookup: CDR1 LNHDA, CDR2 SQIVND (reference sequence). V was cut by 6 bases and J by 3 bases, with 6 bases left in between. Investigators reverse transcribed all isolated RNA, so they sequenced expressed TCRB transcripts. TCRdb's copy holds only in-frame clones and misses some; the assay was immunoSEQ multiplex PCR. In the table there are 810,000 or so clones, 15% to 20% of which are singletons. The chain recombines TRBV19 with TRBJ2-6; D is uncertain. Sequencing was performed on naive CD4+ T cells from blood. The TCR was taken from a woman under 30 in good health. The CDR3 coding sequence is TGTGCCAGTAGACCAAGTGGGGCCAACGTCCTGACTTTC. Amino acids: CASRPSGANVLTF.